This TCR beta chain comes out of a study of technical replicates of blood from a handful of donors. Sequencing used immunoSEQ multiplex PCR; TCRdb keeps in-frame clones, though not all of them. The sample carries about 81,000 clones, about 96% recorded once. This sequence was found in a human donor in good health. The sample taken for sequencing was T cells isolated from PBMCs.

The CDR3 DNA follows: TGTGCCACCAGCATAGGGGGGGCGGGGGCCGTACCAGATACGCAGTATTTT. Protein sequence: CATSIGGAGAVPDTQYF. The V gene is TRBV15, the J gene TRBJ2-3; TRBD2 might be the D (7 bases). The CDR3 is 17 residues long. Germline CDR1 is LNHNV and CDR2 is YYDKDF (reference sequence). The V end lost 4 bases, the J end lost 4 bases, and 21 bases lay between the germline ends.